The clone carrying this T cell receptor beta chain was recorded only once. The data were obtained in a study of blood T cell repertoires in COVID-19. The table came from immunoSEQ multiplex PCR; TCRdb's copy has only in-frame clones and leaves some out. The sample yields 250,000 to 350,000 clones, around nine tenths seen once. The germline V gene has CDR1 SNHLY and CDR2 FYNNEI. J lost 7 bases, V lost 7 bases, and 8 bases had no gene match. The CDR3 runs 14 residues. This TCR came from a woman in her sixties or seventies with acute or convalescent COVID-19. The sequenced sample consisted of peripheral blood. The V gene is TRBV2, the J gene TRBJ1-4, with 8 positions matching TRBD1. The CDR3 nucleotides are TGTGCCAGCAATTCGGGGACAGGAATTGAAAAACTGTTTTTT. Its protein product is CASNSGTGIEKLFF.